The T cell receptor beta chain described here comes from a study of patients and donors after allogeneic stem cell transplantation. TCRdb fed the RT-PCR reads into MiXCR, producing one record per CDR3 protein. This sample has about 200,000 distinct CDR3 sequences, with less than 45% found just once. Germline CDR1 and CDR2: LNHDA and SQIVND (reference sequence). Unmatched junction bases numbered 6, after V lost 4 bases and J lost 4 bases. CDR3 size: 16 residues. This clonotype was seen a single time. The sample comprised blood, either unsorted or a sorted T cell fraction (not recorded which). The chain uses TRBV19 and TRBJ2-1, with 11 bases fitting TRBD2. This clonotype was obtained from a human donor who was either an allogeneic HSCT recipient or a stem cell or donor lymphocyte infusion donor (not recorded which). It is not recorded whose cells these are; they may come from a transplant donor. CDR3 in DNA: TGTGCCAGTAGTAGGATGACTAGCGGGACTTACAATGAGCAGTTCTTC. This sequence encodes CASSRMTSGTYNEQFF.